This T cell receptor (beta chain) is drawn from a study of technical replicates of blood from several donors. Sequenced by immunoSEQ multiplex PCR; TCRdb stores in-frame clones only, minus some. Counted here are 75,000 to 95,000 clones, 90% to 97% occurring once; the ten biggest clones make up about 0.38%. This CDR3 has 16 amino acids. Germline lookup yields CDR1 SGHDN and CDR2 FVKESK. V shed 4 bases, J shed 4 bases, and the junction held 8 bases outside the gene matches. The chain recombines TRBV14 with TRBJ2-3; 10 bases align to TRBD2. Sequenced material: T cells isolated from PBMCs. This receptor was obtained from a human donor in good health. CDR3 region: CASSPQAGGFADTQYF. CDR3 coding DNA: TGTGCCAGCAGCCCTCAAGCGGGAGGGTTTGCAGATACGCAGTATTTT.